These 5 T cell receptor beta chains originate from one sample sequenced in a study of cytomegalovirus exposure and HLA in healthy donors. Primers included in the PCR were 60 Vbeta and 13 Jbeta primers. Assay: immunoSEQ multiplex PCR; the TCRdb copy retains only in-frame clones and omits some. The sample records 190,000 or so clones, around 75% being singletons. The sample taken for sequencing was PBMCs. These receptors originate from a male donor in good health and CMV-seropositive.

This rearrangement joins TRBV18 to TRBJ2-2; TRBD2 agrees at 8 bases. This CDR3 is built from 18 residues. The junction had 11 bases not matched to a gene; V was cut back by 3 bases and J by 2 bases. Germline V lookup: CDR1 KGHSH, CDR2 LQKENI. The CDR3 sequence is CASSPSSGGSINTGELFF. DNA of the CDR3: TGTGCCAGCTCACCCAGCAGCGGGGGCTCGATTAACACCGGGGAGCTGTTTTTT.

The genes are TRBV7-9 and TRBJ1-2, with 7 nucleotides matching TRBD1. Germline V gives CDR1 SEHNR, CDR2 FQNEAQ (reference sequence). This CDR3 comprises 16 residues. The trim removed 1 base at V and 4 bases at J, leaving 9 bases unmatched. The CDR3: CASSLGDSYLLYGYTF. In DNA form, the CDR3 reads TGTGCCAGCAGCTTAGGGGACAGCTACCTCCTCTATGGCTACACCTTC.

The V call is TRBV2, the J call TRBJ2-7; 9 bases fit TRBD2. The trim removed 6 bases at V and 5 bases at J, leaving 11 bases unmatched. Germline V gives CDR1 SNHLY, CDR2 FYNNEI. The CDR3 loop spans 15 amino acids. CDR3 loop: CASRDSSGMVNEQYF. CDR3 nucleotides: TGTGCCAGCAGAGATTCTAGCGGGATGGTGAACGAGCAGTACTTC.

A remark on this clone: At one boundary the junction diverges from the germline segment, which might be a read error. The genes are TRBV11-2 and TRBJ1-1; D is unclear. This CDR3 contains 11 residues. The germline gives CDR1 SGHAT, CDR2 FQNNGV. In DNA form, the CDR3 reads TGTACCAGCCGGGAATACACTGAAGCTTTCTTT. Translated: CTSREYTEAFF.

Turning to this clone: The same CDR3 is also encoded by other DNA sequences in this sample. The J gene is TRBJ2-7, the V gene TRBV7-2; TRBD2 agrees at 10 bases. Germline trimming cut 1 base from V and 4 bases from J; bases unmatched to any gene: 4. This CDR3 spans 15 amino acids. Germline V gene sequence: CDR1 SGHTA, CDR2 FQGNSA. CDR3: CASSLVGTSEYEQYF. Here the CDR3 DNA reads TGTGCCAGCAGCTTAGTTGGGACTAGCGAATACGAGCAGTACTTC.